The rows below give T cell receptor beta chains drawn from one sample of a study of PD-1 blockade in classical Hodgkin lymphoma. Repertoires were generated with immunoSEQ multiplex PCR, while TCRdb's copy carries only in-frame clones and drops some. The repertoire has tens of thousands of clones, approximately 94% of them found once; the top ten carry over 6.5%. Sample: peripheral blood mononuclear cells (PBMCs), taken at baseline. The receptors stem from a human donor with classical Hodgkin lymphoma. The CDR3 runs from the conserved cysteine through the conserved F or W. The D gene is left open where the match is weak. Clone size is not always given. Where it is, it says once, few, many or a class for expanded clones.

size: NA
D: NA
J: TRBJ1-3
V: TRBV29-1
DNA: TGCAGCGTTGAAGATCGAGGGAACACCATATATTTT
CDR3: CSVEDRGNTIYF

size: medium-sized
D: NA
J: TRBJ2-7
V: TRBV7-6
DNA: TGTGCCAGCAGCTTAGCGGAAGGTTCCTACGAGCAGTACTTC
CDR3: CASSLAEGSYEQYF

size: NA
D: NA
J: TRBJ2-2
V: TRBV9
DNA: TGTGCCAGCAGCGTAGGGTCCCGCCTATGGAACACCGGGGAGCTGTTTTTT
CDR3: CASSVGSRLWNTGELFF

size: NA
D: TRBD1
J: TRBJ2-5
V: TRBV4-1
DNA: TGCGCCAGCAGCCATGGACAGGGAGAGGAGACCCAGTACTTC
CDR3: CASSHGQGEETQYF

size: NA
D: NA
J: TRBJ1-3
V: TRBV6-1
DNA: TGTGCCAGCAGGGAGACAGGCTCTGGAAACACCATATATTTT
CDR3: CASRETGSGNTIYF

size: NA
D: NA
J: TRBJ2-7
V: TRBV6-5
DNA: TGTGCCAGCAGTTACCAGGGCGGGCAGTACTTC
CDR3: CASSYQGGQYF

size: NA
D: TRBD1
J: TRBJ1-1
V: TRBV27
DNA: TGTGCCAGCAGCCAGGGGGCGGCTGAAGCTTTCTTT
CDR3: CASSQGAAEAFF

size: NA
D: NA
J: TRBJ1-5
V: TRBV6-1
DNA: TGTGCCAGCAGCGCAACGGGGGGCCAGCCCCAGCATTTT
CDR3: CASSATGGQPQHF

size: NA
D: TRBD2
J: TRBJ2-1
V: TRBV28
DNA: TGTGCCAGCACCGTAGCGGGAGCGGAACAGTTCTTC
CDR3: CASTVAGAEQFF

size: NA
D: NA
J: TRBJ2-7
V: TRBV7-2
DNA: TGTGCCAGCAGCTCCCTAACAGGTCCCGAGCAGTACTTC
CDR3: CASSSLTGPEQYF

size: NA
D: NA
J: TRBJ2-1
V: TRBV29-1
DNA: TGCAGCGTTTGGGACCCCCTACTAAGATTTGGTAATGAGCAGTTCTTC
CDR3: CSVWDPLLRFGNEQFF

size: once
D: NA
J: TRBJ1-2
V: TRBV15
DNA: TGTGCTACACAGGGAGGCTATGGCTACACCTTC
CDR3: CATQGGYGYTF

size: NA
D: NA
J: TRBJ1-2
V: TRBV19
DNA: TGTGCCAGTAGTGTGTCCTATGGCTACACCTTC
CDR3: CASSVSYGYTF